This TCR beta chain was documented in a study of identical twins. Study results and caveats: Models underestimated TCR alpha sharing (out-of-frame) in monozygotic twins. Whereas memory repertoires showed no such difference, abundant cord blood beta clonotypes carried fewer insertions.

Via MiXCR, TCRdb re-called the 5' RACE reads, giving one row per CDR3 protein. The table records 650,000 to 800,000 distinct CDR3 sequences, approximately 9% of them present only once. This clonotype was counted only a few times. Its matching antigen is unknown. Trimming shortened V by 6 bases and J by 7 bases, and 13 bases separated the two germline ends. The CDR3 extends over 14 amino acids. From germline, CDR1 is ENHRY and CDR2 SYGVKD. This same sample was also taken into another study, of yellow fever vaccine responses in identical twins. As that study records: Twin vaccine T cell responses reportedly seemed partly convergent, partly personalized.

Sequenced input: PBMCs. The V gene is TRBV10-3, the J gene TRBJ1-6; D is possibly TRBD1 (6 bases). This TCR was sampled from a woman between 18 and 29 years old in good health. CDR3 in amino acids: CAIRPTGLNSPLHF. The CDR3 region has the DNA TGTGCCATCAGGCCGACAGGACTAAATTCACCCCTCCACTTT.